This T cell receptor (beta chain) appears in the sequencing data of a study of blood T cell repertoires in COVID-19. Study as a whole: Sites in the United States, Italy and Spain provided acute and convalescent COVID-19 samples.

Participants were aged about 18 to 100 years from 20 to 30 US areas. Participant reports of clinical history set cohort assignment. Recovered participants had two consecutive negative NP/OP PCR tests, healthcare professional clearance, or symptom resolution. Assay: immunoSEQ multiplex PCR; the TCRdb copy retains only in-frame clones and omits some. The sample includes 190,000 or so clones, approximately 81% seen only once; the top ten take roughly 20%. The CDR3 runs to 15 residues. Germline CDR1 MNHEY, CDR2 SVGAGI. The V segment lost 0 bases and the J segment 5 bases; nucleotides outside the gene matches: 0. This clone was counted only a few times.

V is TRBV6-5 and J is TRBJ1-4; 10 bases match TRBD1. The specimen sequenced was PBMCs or T cells enriched from blood (not recorded which). The source is a man aged 40-50 years who had recovered from COVID-19. The DNA of the CDR3 is TGTGCCAGCAGTTACTCGGGACAGGGGAATGAAAAACTGTTTTTT. Protein sequence: CASSYSGQGNEKLFF.